Listed below are T cell receptor beta chains from one sample, sequenced in a study of cytomegalovirus exposure and HLA in healthy donors. Libraries were prepared by immunoSEQ multiplex PCR; TCRdb keeps only in-frame clonotypes and omits some of them. The table includes 100,000 to 150,000 clones, over 70% detected once. The sample consisted of PBMCs. All receptors derive from a man between 18 and 29 years old in good health and CMV-seropositive. Each CDR3 is given without its conserved first and last residue. A D gene is named only where the DNA matches it firmly. Size is stated for part of the rows, as once, few or many counts, or as a class when the clone is expanded.

V gene: TRBV19
CDR3 length: 14
D gene: TRBD1
J gene: TRBJ1-1
clone size: .
CDR3 protein: ASIRTGGEVNTEAF

V gene: TRBV18
CDR3 length: 12
D gene: TRBD1
J gene: TRBJ1-1
clone size: .
CDR3 protein: ASSFTGGNTEAF

V gene: TRBV7-8
CDR3 length: 10
D gene: .
J gene: TRBJ1-1
clone size: once
CDR3 protein: ASSLAPGEAF

V gene: TRBV10-3
CDR3 length: 12
D gene: .
J gene: TRBJ2-2
clone size: .
CDR3 protein: AINERSNTGELF

V gene: TRBV7-9
CDR3 length: 12
D gene: .
J gene: TRBJ1-1
clone size: .
CDR3 protein: ASSLGQINTEAF

V gene: TRBV5-1
CDR3 length: 12
D gene: .
J gene: TRBJ2-2
clone size: .
CDR3 protein: ASSFDRTGGELF

V gene: TRBV7-9
CDR3 length: 11
D gene: .
J gene: TRBJ1-1
clone size: .
CDR3 protein: ASSLLRSGEAF

V gene: TRBV19
CDR3 length: 14
D gene: .
J gene: TRBJ1-5
clone size: .
CDR3 protein: ASSTTRRGWGQPQH

V gene: TRBV5-6
CDR3 length: 12
D gene: TRBD1
J gene: TRBJ2-5
clone size: .
CDR3 protein: ASSLETGAKTQY

V gene: TRBV19
CDR3 length: 13
D gene: TRBD1
J gene: TRBJ1-5
clone size: .
CDR3 protein: ASSITGASNQPQH

V gene: TRBV5-4
CDR3 length: 15
D gene: TRBD1
J gene: TRBJ2-1
clone size: .
CDR3 protein: ASSQPKIGQGYNEQF

V gene: TRBV9
CDR3 length: 14
D gene: .
J gene: TRBJ2-7
clone size: .
CDR3 protein: ASSVAVGEGRYEQY

V gene: TRBV10-3
CDR3 length: 13
D gene: TRBD1
J gene: TRBJ1-1
clone size: .
CDR3 protein: AISEPQGAKTEAF

V gene: TRBV7-9
CDR3 length: 11
D gene: TRBD1
J gene: TRBJ1-6
clone size: .
CDR3 protein: ASSSSGQAPLH

V gene: TRBV10-3
CDR3 length: 12
D gene: .
J gene: TRBJ1-2
clone size: .
CDR3 protein: AISESSGSSGYT

V gene: TRBV5-5
CDR3 length: 13
D gene: .
J gene: TRBJ1-5
clone size: .
CDR3 protein: ASSFDSYSNQPQH

V gene: TRBV6-5
CDR3 length: 14
D gene: TRBD1
J gene: TRBJ1-2
clone size: .
CDR3 protein: ASSYAAGTGGSGYT

V gene: TRBV30
CDR3 length: 12
D gene: TRBD1
J gene: TRBJ1-1
clone size: once
CDR3 protein: ASKPGQSNTEAF

V gene: TRBV9
CDR3 length: 16
D gene: TRBD2
J gene: TRBJ2-1
clone size: .
CDR3 protein: ASSVGRGSGRAYNEQF

V gene: TRBV19
CDR3 length: 13
D gene: .
J gene: TRBJ2-2
clone size: .
CDR3 protein: ASSSRGIDTGELF

V gene: TRBV5-1
CDR3 length: 11
D gene: .
J gene: TRBJ2-1
clone size: few
CDR3 protein: ASSFRGYNEQF

V gene: TRBV11-2
CDR3 length: 15
D gene: .
J gene: TRBJ2-5
clone size: once
CDR3 protein: ASSRNGVGLGGETQY

V gene: TRBV5-8
CDR3 length: 14
D gene: TRBD1
J gene: TRBJ1-1
clone size: .
CDR3 protein: ASSFDLDRVNTEAF

V gene: TRBV6-6
CDR3 length: 11
D gene: .
J gene: TRBJ2-1
clone size: .
CDR3 protein: ASSLTIANEQF

V gene: TRBV23-1
CDR3 length: 11
D gene: .
J gene: TRBJ1-1
clone size: .
CDR3 protein: ASSGQLNTEAF

V gene: TRBV7-2
CDR3 length: 12
D gene: TRBD1
J gene: TRBJ2-7
clone size: .
CDR3 protein: ASSFRDRVYEQY

V gene: TRBV5-6
CDR3 length: 12
D gene: TRBD1
J gene: TRBJ1-2
clone size: few
CDR3 protein: ASSLGGGQGDYT

V gene: TRBV19
CDR3 length: 13
D gene: .
J gene: TRBJ2-6
clone size: .
CDR3 protein: ASRRQVSGANVLT

V gene: TRBV7-9
CDR3 length: 11
D gene: TRBD1
J gene: TRBJ2-7
clone size: .
CDR3 protein: ASSSTFRDSEY

V gene: TRBV6-5
CDR3 length: 13
D gene: TRBD1
J gene: TRBJ2-3
clone size: few
CDR3 protein: ASSRQGASTDTQY

V gene: TRBV6-1
CDR3 length: 11
D gene: .
J gene: TRBJ2-3
clone size: .
CDR3 protein: ASSDLLGDTQY

V gene: TRBV10-2
CDR3 length: 14
D gene: TRBD1
J gene: TRBJ2-7
clone size: .
CDR3 protein: ASSEIPGQGLGEQY

V gene: TRBV10-3
CDR3 length: 13
D gene: TRBD1
J gene: TRBJ1-5
clone size: few
CDR3 protein: AISEEDRAGQPQH

V gene: TRBV18
CDR3 length: 19
D gene: TRBD1
J gene: TRBJ2-6
clone size: .
CDR3 protein: ASSRRSTDRGFITGANVLT

V gene: TRBV30
CDR3 length: 14
D gene: .
J gene: TRBJ1-4
clone size: .
CDR3 protein: AWSAPDRSTNEKLF

V gene: TRBV7-8
CDR3 length: 12
D gene: TRBD1
J gene: TRBJ1-5
clone size: .
CDR3 protein: ASSRDRDYQPQH

V gene: TRBV7-2
CDR3 length: 10
D gene: .
J gene: TRBJ2-3
clone size: .
CDR3 protein: ASSPNTDTQY

V gene: TRBV7-9
CDR3 length: 12
D gene: TRBD1
J gene: TRBJ1-1
clone size: .
CDR3 protein: SSSLGGLGTEAF

V gene: TRBV6-5
CDR3 length: 14
D gene: .
J gene: TRBJ2-5
clone size: once
CDR3 protein: ASSSALTGPDHFPN